The rows below give T cell receptor beta chains drawn from one sample of a study of patients and donors after allogeneic stem cell transplantation. TCRdb ran MiXCR on the RT-PCR reads and lists one entry per CDR3 protein. Of some 960,000 distinct CDR3 sequences detected, about a sixth appear once; the ten largest clones hold 6%. Sequenced: blood, either unsorted or a sorted T cell fraction (not recorded which). These receptors all come from a human donor who was either an allogeneic HSCT recipient or a stem cell or donor lymphocyte infusion donor (not recorded which). It is not recorded whose cells these are; they may come from a transplant donor. CDR3s include the opening cysteine and the closing phenylalanine or tryptophan.

>TRBV4-3|TRBJ1-5
CASSQEGGPGQPQHF
>TRBV12-3/TRBV12-4|TRBJ1-2
CASSPPGQGISGYTF
>TRBV3-1|TRBJ2-5
CASSQLGLAGDDETQYF
>TRBV29-1|TRBJ2-7
CSVTTDSYEQYF
>TRBV9|TRBJ2-2
CASSVGSGVNTGELFF
>TRBV15|TRBJ1-2
CATSRAGGSRYGYTF
>TRBV27|TRBJ1-1
CASSLSLSTEAFF
>TRBV2|TRBJ1-2
CASSDVLAGPANYGYTF
>TRBV2|TRBJ2-2
CASSPVGGLGTGELFF
>TRBV7-9|TRBJ1-2
CASSLGGQGARGYTF
>TRBV19|TRBJ1-5
CARKTGRDNQPQHF
>TRBV4-2|TRBJ2-5
CASSQTATGTPQETQYF